The following is a T cell receptor (beta chain) sequence with its context. The sample originates from a study of shared clonotypes between healthy human individuals. The CDR3 runs 13 residues. Trimming took 3 bases from V and 5 from J, leaving 8 bases between them. Germline V gives CDR1 LNHNV, CDR2 YYDKDF (reference sequence). Generated by immunoSEQ multiplex PCR, the TCRdb table keeps only in-frame clones and is missing some. The data contain about 110,000 clones, approximately 70% of them singletons. The chain employs TRBV15 and TRBJ2-1; D gene unclear. This TCR derives from a woman in her thirties in good health. The material sequenced was memory CD8+ T cells sorted from blood. Specified subset: CD45RO+ cells pooled with CCR7-negative TemRA cells. DNA of the CDR3: TGTGCCACCAGCAGGGGTTGGGACAATGAGCAGTTCTTC. It specifies CATSRGWDNEQFF.